The 27 T cell receptor beta chains below come from one sample, sequenced in a study of breast tumors, draining lymph nodes, adjacent tissues. TCRdb analysed the multiplex PCR reads with MiXCR anew, one entry per CDR3 protein. The sample has just over 30,000 distinct CDR3 sequences; over 55% are singletons. The material sequenced was breast tumor tissue. These receptor sequences come from a female donor with breast cancer. Some clones in this sample may be carry-over from other donors' samples.

The chain joins TRBV4-1 to TRBJ2-1, with 8 bases identical to TRBD2. The CDR3 extends over 17 amino acids. Per germline, CDR1 MGHRA and CDR2 YSYEKL. The J segment lost 4 bases and the V segment lost 1 base, leaving 9 bases of the junction unmatched. CDR3 DNA: TGCGCCAGCAGCCAAGTGGGTTGGGGCGGGGGGTACAATGAGCAGTTCTTC. Its protein product is CASSQVGWGGGYNEQFF.

V usage is TRBV6-5 and J usage is TRBJ2-2; D could derive from TRBD1 or TRBD2 (5 bases each). This CDR3 has 18 amino acids. Germline lookup yields CDR1 MNHEY and CDR2 SVGAGI. V shed 6 bases and J shed 1 base, with 21 bases lying between them. The CDR3 reads CASRSLPGPWGNTGELFF. The CDR3 nucleotides read TGTGCCAGCAGATCCCTTCCGGGACCCTGGGGGAACACCGGGGAGCTGTTTTTT.

The V and J genes are TRBV7-2 and TRBJ1-2, with D unclear. Per the germline V gene, CDR1 is SGHTA and CDR2 is FQGNSA. The CDR3 consists of 15 residues. The V and J ends lost 5 bases and 6 bases respectively, with 19 bases between them. The CDR3 nucleotides are TGTGCCAGCAGCCCTCAAATAGGATCGCGCAATGGCTACACCTTC. The encoded protein is CASSPQIGSRNGYTF.

There are a few counts of this clonotype. The J gene is TRBJ2-6, the V gene TRBV9, with TRBD1 identical over 10 bases. Germline CDR1 reads SGDLS; CDR2 reads YYNGEE. This CDR3 has 15 residues. V was clipped by 5 bases and J by 2 bases; unmatched bases: 1. CDR3 residues: CASSGQGAGANVLTF. CDR3 coding DNA: TGTGCCAGCAGTGGACAGGGGGCTGGGGCCAACGTCCTGACTTTC.

Within the sample, this clonotype is large. This chain uses TRBV7-2 with TRBJ2-7; 9 nucleotides align to TRBD1. This CDR3 is 15 amino acids long. CDR1 and CDR2 (germline): SGHTA, FQGNSA. After removal of 3 bases from V and 4 bases from J, the junction contained 7 bases not matched to a gene. CDR3 amino acids: CASSLAGQGPYEQYF. The CDR3 DNA is TGTGCCAGCAGCTTGGCGGGACAGGGACCTTACGAGCAGTACTTC.

Ten or more counts support this clonotype. One base away lies a much larger clone, so this may be a sequencing read error. The chain joins TRBV20-1 to TRBJ2-1; the D gene is possibly TRBD1 (6 bases). V lost 2 bases to trimming and J lost 9 bases, with 17 bases between them. CDR1 and CDR2 (germline): DFQATT, SNEGSKA (reference sequence). The CDR3 covers 14 residues. This CDR3 is CSARSPGHISEQFF. The DNA for the CDR3 is TGCAGTGCTAGATCTCCGGGACATATCTCTGAGCAGTTCTTC.

As for this clonotype: A read error may account for a junction end that differs from germline. In DNA form, the CDR3 reads TGTGCTAGCAGCCGGGCGCGGGACTTATGCACAGATACGCAGTATTTT. Translation: CASSRARDLCTDTQYF. This rearrangement joins TRBV7-7 to TRBJ2-3, with a tentative D call TRBD2 (6 bases). In germline, CDR1 is SSHAT, CDR2 FNYEAQ (reference sequence). The CDR3 has 16 amino acids. Looking up the rest from reference TRBV7-7 and TRBJ2-3 gives the full variable domain: GAGVSQSPRYKVTKRGQDVTLRCDPISSHATLYWYQQALGQGPEFLTYFNYEAQPDKSGLPSDRFSAERPEGSISTLTIQRTEQRDSAMYRCASSRARDLCTDTQYFGPGTRLTVL.

The rearrangement uses TRBV15 and TRBJ2-3; TRBD2 aligns across 15 bases. CDR3 size: 17 residues. After removal of 2 bases from V and 3 bases from J, the junction contained 3 bases not matched to a gene. Germline V CDR1 and CDR2: LNHNV, YYDKDF (reference sequence). The CDR3 coding sequence is TGTGCCACCAGCAGAATGGGGACTAGCGGGAGGACAGATACGCAGTATTTT. This codes for CATSRMGTSGRTDTQYF.

This chain joins TRBV12-3 or TRBV12-4 and TRBJ2-3, with no clear D. The CDR3 contains 13 residues. Between the trimmed V and J ends, which lost 5 bases and 3 bases, there was a span of 9 bases. CDR3 in amino acids: CASSGSGTDTQYF. In DNA form, the CDR3 reads TGTGCCAGCAGTGGGTCTGGGACAGATACGCAGTATTTT.

The chain employs TRBV5-1 and TRBJ2-1, with D maybe TRBD2 (5 bases). Trimming left V 4 bases short and J 7 bases short, with 12 bases between. The germline V gene has CDR1 SGHRS and CDR2 YFSETQ. The CDR3 length is 13 residues. The CDR3 nucleotides are TGCGCCAGCAGCCCTATCGGAGGTAATGAGCAGTTCTTC. This codes for CASSPIGGNEQFF.

The genes are TRBV3-1 and TRBJ2-7; 14 bases agree with TRBD2. Looked up from germline, CDR1 is LGHDT and CDR2 is YNNKEL (reference sequence). The J segment lost 4 bases and the V segment lost 0 bases, leaving 20 bases of the junction unmatched. The CDR3 consists of 22 residues. The CDR3 nucleotides are TGTGCCAGCAGCCAAGATTTAAATCAAGGGAACGCCGGGACTAGCGGGAGTTACGAGCAGTACTTC. It codes for CASSQDLNQGNAGTSGSYEQYF.

This clonotype was recorded many times. The rearrangement uses TRBV7-3 and TRBJ2-3, with TRBD2 identical over 16 bases. With V trimmed by 2 bases and J by 4 bases, 3 bases remained unmatched. Germline V CDR1 and CDR2: SGHTA, FQGTGA. This CDR3 has 17 residues. The CDR3 DNA follows: TGTGCCAGCAGCTTAGGGGGACTAGCGGGGGGGCCAGATACGCAGTATTTT. It encodes CASSLGGLAGGPDTQYF. Filled out from reference TRBV7-3 and TRBJ2-3, the complete variable domain reads GAGVSQTPSNKVTEKGKYVELRCDPISGHTALYWYRQSLGQGPEFLIYFQGTGAADDSGLPNDRFFAVRPEGSVSTLKIQRTERGDSAVYLCASSLGGLAGGPDTQYFGPGTRLTVL.

This chain joins TRBV11-2 and TRBJ2-3; D unresolved. CDR3 length: 14 amino acids. Between the trimmed V and J ends, which lost 3 bases and 2 bases, there was a span of 9 bases. CDR1 and CDR2 from the germline V gene are SGHAT and FQNNGV. CDR3 sequence (DNA): TGTGCCAGCAGCTTGGTTACGTACACAGATACGCAGTATTTT. Residues: CASSLVTYTDTQYF.

This clonotype came up many times. A much larger clone differs by one base, so this may be a read error. The gene calls are TRBV20-1 and TRBJ2-5; no clear D gene. In germline, CDR1 is DFQATT, CDR2 SNEGSKA (reference sequence). V lost 3 bases to trimming and J lost 4 bases, with 18 bases between them. This CDR3 contains 15 residues. DNA of the CDR3: TGCAGTGCTAGGCCGATCAGCGAAAGGCCAGAGACCCAGTACTTC. Translation: CSARPISERPETQYF.

This clonotype was detected once. The junction departs from the called germline gene at one end, perhaps through a read error. Here the CDR3 reads CASSLDGSAYGCTF. CDR3 bases: TGTGCCAGCAGCTTAGATGGGTCGGCCTATGGCTGCACCTTC. The J gene is TRBJ1-2, the V gene TRBV11-2, with D hard to call. Germline lookup yields CDR1 SGHAT and CDR2 FQNNGV. The CDR3 is 14 residues long. The entire variable domain, with the rest obtained from reference TRBV11-2 and TRBJ1-2, is as follows: EAGVAQSPRYKIIEKRQSVAFWCNPISGHATLYWYQQILGQGPKLLIQFQNNGVVDDSQLPKDRFSAERLKGVDSTLKIQPAKLEDSAVYLCASSLDGSAYGCTFGSGTRLTVV.

The table lists this clonotype with many counts. V is TRBV5-5 and J is TRBJ2-7, with D unresolved. The germline V gene encodes CDR1 SGHKS and CDR2 YYEKEE (reference sequence). The CDR3 covers 13 residues. Trimming took off 4 bases at V and 0 bases at J, with 8 bases between the two ends. In DNA form, the CDR3 reads TGTGCCAGCAGCCCGGACCTCTCCTACGAGCAGTACTTC. It yields the protein CASSPDLSYEQYF.

In its sample, this clonotype ranks as medium-sized. The J gene is TRBJ2-7, the V gene TRBV29-1, with 9 bases fitting TRBD1. V dropped 3 bases and J dropped 6; count of bases not matched to a gene: 6. This CDR3 has 13 residues. Looked up from germline, CDR1 is SQVTM and CDR2 is ANQGSEA. In DNA, the CDR3 is TGCAGCGTTGACACCGGGACAGGGCGCGAGCAGTACTTC. It codes for CSVDTGTGREQYF.

J is TRBJ2-7 and V is TRBV14; 8 positions agree with TRBD2. In germline, CDR1 is SGHDN, CDR2 FVKESK. This CDR3 spans 16 amino acids. V dropped 4 bases and J dropped 4; count of bases not matched to a gene: 12. The DNA for the CDR3 is TGTGCCAGCAGCCTGCAATCTACCGGGACTAGTTACGAGCAGTACTTC. It is translated as CASSLQSTGTSYEQYF.

This clonotype has ten or more counts. The chain recombines TRBV19 with TRBJ1-5; D may be TRBD1 (6 bases). V shed 6 bases and J shed 7 bases, with 16 bases lying between them. Germline V gene data show CDR1 as LNHDA and CDR2 as SQIVND (reference sequence). This CDR3 has 14 amino acids. The CDR3 DNA sequence: TGTGCCAGTAGGGTTCTTGGGGGCGTCCAGCCCCAGCATTTT. Its protein is CASRVLGGVQPQHF.

The chain is built from TRBV15 and TRBJ2-1; 13 nucleotides match TRBD2. The germline gives CDR1 LNHNV, CDR2 YYDKDF (reference sequence). This CDR3 has 19 amino acids. The J segment lost 4 bases and the V segment lost 2 bases, leaving 11 bases of the junction unmatched. The CDR3 here is CATSRMGTSGIIIYNEQFF. The CDR3 DNA sequence: TGTGCCACCAGCAGAATGGGGACTAGCGGGATAATCATTTACAATGAGCAGTTCTTC.

For this clonotype: Compared with germline, one end of the junction differs, possibly owing to a read error. The chain recombines TRBV6-5 with TRBJ1-6; 9 bases match TRBD1. This CDR3 region has 15 residues. Germline assignment: CDR1 MNHEY and CDR2 SVGAGI. This chain's CDR3 is CASSYSRQGDSPLRF. Here the CDR3 DNA reads TGTGCCAGCAGTTACTCTAGACAGGGGGATTCACCCCTCCGCTTT.

The rearrangement joins TRBV5-1 to TRBJ1-2, with no clear D. The CDR3 extends over 14 amino acids. Between the trimmed V and J ends, which lost 0 bases and 1 base, there was a span of 7 bases. Germline V gene data show CDR1 as SGHRS and CDR2 as YFSETQ. As DNA, the CDR3 is TGCGCCAGCAGCTTGGCTTCCAGTAACTATGGCTACACCTTC. Protein sequence: CASSLASSNYGYTF.

The J gene is TRBJ2-5, the V gene TRBV24-1; D remains ambiguous. The V gene's germline CDR1 is KGHDR and CDR2 SFDVKD. Trimming pared 4 bases from V and 3 bases from J, leaving 8 bases between. CDR3 length: 13 amino acids. This CDR3 is CATSEEFEETQYF. CDR3 nucleotides: TGTGCCACCAGTGAAGAGTTTGAAGAGACCCAGTACTTC.

The chain carries TRBV5-5 and TRBJ2-7; 12 bases match TRBD1. Germline V gene data show CDR1 as SGHKS and CDR2 as YYEKEE (reference sequence). CDR3 length: 14 amino acids. J gave up 7 bases and V 5 bases, and 7 bases lay outside the gene matches. CDR3 sequence (DNA): TGTGCCAGCAGTCCGGGACAGGGGGCGCGGGAGCAGTACTTC. It is translated as CASSPGQGAREQYF.

The chain combines TRBV4-1 with TRBJ1-3, with D hard to call. This CDR3 spans 15 amino acids. V shed 0 bases and J shed 0 bases, with 6 bases lying between them. Germline V gives CDR1 MGHRA, CDR2 YSYEKL. CDR3 sequence: CASSQEADSGNTIYF. Here the CDR3 DNA reads TGCGCCAGCAGCCAAGAAGCCGACTCTGGAAACACCATATATTTT.

The chain has TRBV11-2 and TRBJ2-6; 16 nucleotides agree with TRBD2. The CDR3 runs to 19 residues. J was trimmed by 2 bases and V by 5 bases; bases with no gene match: 6. CDR1 and CDR2 from the germline V gene are SGHAT and FQNNGV. The DNA for the CDR3 is TGTGCCAGCAGCCAAGCGGGACTAGCGGGGGGGCCTGGGGCCAACGTCCTGACTTTC. Encoded protein: CASSQAGLAGGPGANVLTF.

The gene calls are TRBV7-3 and TRBJ2-1; tentatively, D is TRBD2 (5 bases). Germline V gives CDR1 SGHTA, CDR2 FQGTGA. V gave up 5 bases and J gave up 1 base, with 15 bases separating them. The CDR3 sequence is 16 residues long. The CDR3 loop reads CASSPGVGRSYNEQFF. The CDR3 region has the DNA TGTGCCAGCAGCCCCGGGGTGGGCAGGTCCTACAATGAGCAGTTCTTC.